Listed here are 30 T cell receptor beta chains from one sample, sequenced in a study of T-cell reconstitution after alpha-beta-depleted transplantation in children. Unique molecular identifiers were incorporated when the TCRbeta library was constructed. Each CDR3 protein gets one entry after TCRdb re-called the PCR reads with MiXCR. Of around 960,000 distinct CDR3 sequences in the sample, 25% to 35% are singletons; the top ten hold more than 25%. Here the sequenced sample was PBMCs, mostly from graft donor cells, taken 360 days after TCRalphabeta/CD19-depleted stem cell transplant. Source of these receptors: a boy under three years old who had a stem cell transplant for SCID, so the T cells may come from the graft donor.

This chain uses TRBV29-1 with TRBJ2-6; D is ambiguous. CDR1 is SQVTM and CDR2 is ANQGSEA in the germline V gene. V shed 5 bases and J shed 2 bases, with 4 bases lying between them. The CDR3 is 12 amino acids. CDR3: CSVSPGANVLTF. CDR3 nucleotide sequence: TGCAGCGTTAGTCCTGGGGCCAACGTCCTGACTTTC. Based on the CDR3 plus reference TRBV29-1 and TRBJ2-6, the full variable domain is SAVISQKPSRDICQRGTSLTIQCQVDSQVTMMFWYRQQPGQSLTLIATANQGSEATYESGFVIDKFPISRPNLTFSTLTVSNMSPEDSSIYLCSVSPGANVLTFGAGSRLTVL.

The chain has TRBV2 and TRBJ2-7, with unresolved D. The germline V gene encodes CDR1 SNHLY and CDR2 FYNNEI. The CDR3 is 13 residues long. V lost 2 bases, J lost 5 bases, and 10 bases lay in between. In DNA, the CDR3 is TGTGCCAGCAGTGAATCACCTTGGAACGAGCAGTACTTC. Its protein is CASSESPWNEQYF. Together with reference TRBV2 and TRBJ2-7, the CDR3 gives the full variable domain: EPEVTQTPSHQVTQMGQEVILRCVPISNHLYFYWYRQILGQKVEFLVSFYNNEISEKSEIFDDQFSVERPDGSNFTLKIRSTKLEDSAMYFCASSESPWNEQYFGPGTRLTVT.

A few counts support this clonotype. The genes are TRBV27 and TRBJ1-1; perhaps TRBD1 as D (5 bases). Trimming removed 3 bases at V and 1 base at J, with 9 bases between. The CDR3 totals 14 residues. Germline CDR1 reads MNHEY; CDR2 reads SMNVEV (reference sequence). The CDR3 DNA reads as TGTGCCAGCAGTTTCGACAGTGGGAACACTGAAGCTTTCTTT. It translates to CASSFDSGNTEAFF.

The chain joins TRBV5-1 to TRBJ1-4; 10 positions match TRBD1. There are 17 residues in the CDR3. V lost 2 bases, J lost 8 bases, and 12 bases stayed unmatched. In germline, CDR1 is SGHRS, CDR2 YFSETQ. The CDR3 DNA sequence: TGCGCCAGCAGCTTCGCCTCTGGACAGGGGGGAAGGGAAAAACTGTTTTTT. Translating it yields CASSFASGQGGREKLFF.

The gene calls are TRBV7-9 and TRBJ2-5, with 7 bases matching TRBD1. This CDR3 spans 14 amino acids. The germline V gene encodes CDR1 SEHNR and CDR2 FQNEAQ (reference sequence). Unmatched junction bases numbered 6, after V lost 6 bases and J lost 2 bases. The CDR3 DNA follows: TGTGCCAGCAGTAAGGACAGGTTACAAGAGACCCAGTACTTC. It translates to CASSKDRLQETQYF.

The gene calls are TRBV20-1 and TRBJ1-1; tentatively, D is TRBD1 (5 bases). V was cut by 1 base and J by 1 base, with 19 bases left in between. CDR3 length equals 17 residues. Germline CDR1 DFQATT, CDR2 SNEGSKA (reference sequence). The CDR3 region has the DNA TGCAGTGCTAGAGTATTGGGTCGGGGACTGACGAACACTGAAGCTTTCTTT. Translated: CSARVLGRGLTNTEAFF.

This clonotype was counted between two and nine times. This rearrangement joins TRBV11-2 to TRBJ2-6; possibly TRBD1 or TRBD2 for D (5 bases each). CDR1 and CDR2 (germline): SGHAT, FQNNGV. Trimming shortened V by 2 bases and J by 0 bases, and 14 bases separated the two germline ends. CDR3 length equals 18 residues. CDR3 nucleotides: TGTGCCAGCAGCTTACCCCCGGGACCGATCTCTGGGGCCAACGTCCTGACTTTC. Protein product: CASSLPPGPISGANVLTF.

This rearrangement joins TRBV6-2 or TRBV6-3 to TRBJ1-5; TRBD1 matches 9 bases. There are 13 residues in the CDR3. CDR1 and CDR2 from the germline V gene are MNHEY and SVGEGT. Trimming at V came to 8 bases and at J to 5 bases, leaving 4 bases not matched to a gene. In nucleotides, the CDR3 is TGTGCCAGCCGGGGACAGGGTTATCAGCCCCAGCATTTT. It codes for CASRGQGYQPQHF.

The sample holds a few counts of this clonotype. This chain connects TRBV28 to TRBJ1-1, with D perhaps matching TRBD1 (6 bases). Per the germline V gene, CDR1 is MDHEN and CDR2 is SYDVKM. Trimming left V 4 bases short and J 4 bases short, with 19 bases between. There are 16 residues in the CDR3. DNA for the CDR3: TGTGCCAGCAGTTCCCCTCGGGGGGCCAAGGGCACTGAAGCTTTCTTT. Translating it yields CASSSPRGAKGTEAFF.

Only a few counts were recorded for this clonotype. The chain is built from TRBV12-3 or TRBV12-4 and TRBJ2-5; 8 bases match TRBD2. With V trimmed by 3 bases and J by 5 bases, 8 bases remained unmatched. The CDR3 has 15 residues. Written as DNA, the CDR3 is TGTGCCAGCAGTTTTAGGCGGGGGGAAGGGGAGACCCAGTACTTC. Encoded protein: CASSFRRGEGETQYF.

A few counts support this clonotype. The chain couples TRBV5-1 to TRBJ2-1; D not resolved. The CDR3 loop spans 13 amino acids. V was pared by 2 bases and J by 4 bases, with 7 bases between. Germline V gene sequence: CDR1 SGHRS, CDR2 YFSETQ. Here the CDR3 DNA reads TGCGCCAGCAGCTTTCCCCTTTACAATGAGCAGTTCTTC. It codes for CASSFPLYNEQFF.

This clonotype was observed a handful of times. The chain has TRBV28 and TRBJ1-6, with 7 bases that match TRBD1. The germline gives CDR1 MDHEN, CDR2 SYDVKM. This CDR3 comprises 15 residues. V was pared by 5 bases and J by 5 bases, with 6 bases of the junction left unmatched. In DNA, the CDR3 is TGTGCCAGCAGTAGCGGGACAGTCGATAATTCACCCCTCCACTTT. It codes for CASSSGTVDNSPLHF. The full variable domain, in which reference TRBV28 and TRBJ1-6 provide the parts outside the CDR3, is DVKVTQSSRYLVKRTGEKVFLECVQDMDHENMFWYRQDPGLGLRLIYFSYDVKMKEKGDIPEGYSVSREKKERFSLILESASTNQTSMYLCASSSGTVDNSPLHFGNGTRLTVT.

The chain links TRBV2 to TRBJ2-3; tentatively, D is TRBD2 (7 bases). Germline V gene data show CDR1 as SNHLY and CDR2 as FYNNEI. CDR3 length: 18 amino acids. V shed 6 bases and J shed 6 bases, with 28 bases lying between them. CDR3 region: CASSASLGGPEGSDTQYF. In DNA, the CDR3 is TGTGCCAGCAGCGCATCTTTGGGGGGGCCGGAGGGGTCTGATACGCAGTATTTT.

The J gene is TRBJ2-7, the V gene TRBV6-5; 7 bases are shared with TRBD2. The germline CDR1 and CDR2 sequences are MNHEY and SVGAGI. The J segment lost 6 bases and the V segment lost 0 bases, leaving 8 bases of the junction unmatched. The CDR3 consists of 15 residues. This CDR3 reads CASSYSGGRTSEQYF. For the CDR3, the DNA is TGTGCCAGCAGTTACTCGGGAGGGAGGACCTCCGAGCAGTACTTC.

This clonotype was seen more than once but under ten times. This rearrangement joins TRBV20-1 to TRBJ2-7, with a weak D call TRBD2 (6 bases). Trimming stripped 0 bases from V and 6 bases from J, with 15 bases between. CDR1 is DFQATT and CDR2 is SNEGSKA in the germline V gene (reference sequence). The CDR3 consists of 14 residues. CDR3 amino acids: CSARDGGTTGEQYF. The DNA of the CDR3 is TGCAGTGCTAGAGATGGGGGGACGACGGGCGAGCAGTACTTC.

The chain is built from TRBV6-2 or TRBV6-3 and TRBJ1-5; no firm D call. Germline CDR1 reads MNHEY; CDR2 reads SVGEGT. V gave up 3 bases and J gave up 7 bases, with 7 bases separating them. This CDR3 region has 12 residues. The CDR3 reads CASSYLGQPQHF. CDR3 nucleotide sequence: TGTGCCAGCAGTTATTTGGGACAGCCCCAGCATTTT.

This clonotype has only a few counts. The J gene is TRBJ2-7, the V gene TRBV12-3 or TRBV12-4; 11 bases are a match to TRBD2. The CDR3 is 14 amino acids. The trim removed 6 bases at V and 7 bases at J, leaving 8 bases unmatched. CDR3 region: CASRHSGGAGEQYF. CDR3 coding DNA: TGTGCCAGCAGACATAGCGGGGGGGCGGGGGAGCAGTACTTC.

J is TRBJ2-7 and V is TRBV5-6, with 7 bases aligning to TRBD1. This CDR3 spans 17 amino acids. Germline CDR1 reads SGHDT; CDR2 reads YYEEEE. V lost 4 bases, J lost 0 bases, and 13 bases stayed unmatched. CDR3 in DNA: TGTGCCAGCAGCCCTCGACTCTGGACAGGCGGCTCCTACGAGCAGTACTTC. The encoded protein is CASSPRLWTGGSYEQYF.

This clonotype was found a few times. The chain employs TRBV20-1 and TRBJ2-1; D may be TRBD2 (7 bases). The CDR3 extends over 16 amino acids. V shed 6 bases and J shed 0 bases, with 18 bases lying between them. Germline V gene sequence: CDR1 DFQATT, CDR2 SNEGSKA (reference sequence). CDR3 sequence reads: CSAKQHGGLSYNEQFF. CDR3 bases: TGCAGTGCCAAACAACACGGGGGGCTCTCCTACAATGAGCAGTTCTTC.

V usage is TRBV5-6 and J usage is TRBJ2-5, with D perhaps matching TRBD1 or TRBD2 (5 bases each). The CDR3 is 13 amino acids. The V and J ends lost 4 bases and 5 bases respectively, with 12 bases between them. Germline V lookup: CDR1 SGHDT, CDR2 YYEEEE. CDR3 sequence: CASSGPRDETQYF. The CDR3 DNA reads as TGTGCCAGCAGCGGCCCCAGGGACGAGACCCAGTACTTC.

Here the CDR3 DNA reads TGCAGTGCTAGAAACCTAGGACAGGGGAACACTGAAGCTTTCTTT. This sequence encodes CSARNLGQGNTEAFF. The chain carries TRBV20-1 and TRBJ1-1; 8 bases map to TRBD1. CDR1 is DFQATT, CDR2 SNEGSKA, per germline (reference sequence). CDR3 length equals 15 residues. Trimming cost V 2 bases and J 1 base; bases outside gene matches: 6.

This clonotype was counted many times. The chain joins TRBV5-1 to TRBJ2-1; TRBD1 agrees at 7 bases. The CDR3 runs to 13 residues. V lost 4 bases to trimming and J lost 10 bases; unmatched junction nucleotides: 8. CDR1 and CDR2 from the germline V gene are SGHRS and YFSETQ. The CDR3 protein is CASSLGQLGEQFF. The CDR3 DNA sequence: TGCGCCAGCAGCCTGGGACAGCTAGGAGAGCAGTTCTTC. The full variable domain, rest sourced from reference TRBV5-1 and TRBJ2-1, is KAGVTQTPRYLIKTRGQQVTLSCSPISGHRSVSWYQQTPGQGLQFLFEYFSETQRNKGNFPGRFSGRQFSNSRSEMNVSTLELGDSALYLCASSLGQLGEQFFGPGTRLTVL.

This clonotype was found once. The chain uses TRBV19 and TRBJ2-4; D not certain. V lost 4 bases to trimming and J lost 6 bases, with 10 bases between them. Germline V gene lookup returns CDR1 LNHDA and CDR2 SQIVND (reference sequence). The CDR3 runs 13 residues. This CDR3 is CASSNLGLNIQYF. The DNA of the CDR3 is TGTGCCAGTAGTAATTTAGGGCTAAACATTCAGTACTTC.

This clonotype was observed a few times. The V call is TRBV7-3, the J call TRBJ2-1; D remains ambiguous. CDR3 size: 13 residues. Germline V lookup: CDR1 SGHTA, CDR2 FQGTGA. V lost 4 bases to trimming and J lost 6 bases, with 10 bases between them. The CDR3 loop is CASSSARTNEQFF. DNA for the CDR3: TGTGCCAGCAGCTCTGCCCGGACCAATGAGCAGTTCTTC.

The genes are TRBV6-1 and TRBJ2-1, with 8 bases matching TRBD1. Unmatched junction bases numbered 9, after V lost 6 bases and J lost 5 bases. CDR1 is MNHNS, CDR2 SASEGT, per germline. CDR3 length equals 15 residues. CDR3 loop: CASSWTGLLDNEQFF. The CDR3 DNA reads TGTGCCAGCAGCTGGACAGGGCTCTTGGACAATGAGCAGTTCTTC.

This clonotype was counted only a few times. The V gene is TRBV28, the J gene TRBJ2-1; 10 bases fit TRBD2. CDR3 length equals 15 residues. Germline CDR1 reads MDHEN; CDR2 reads SYDVKM. Trimming took 6 bases from V and 8 from J; bases not matched to a gene: 10. CDR3 nucleotides: TGTGCCAGCAGGCGGAGCGGGGGGGCTAGGGATGAGCAGTTCTTC. This translates into CASRRSGGARDEQFF.

This clonotype has more than one count but fewer than ten. The V and J genes are TRBV20-1 and TRBJ2-1; 8 nucleotides agree with TRBD1. CDR1 is DFQATT, CDR2 SNEGSKA, per germline (reference sequence). V lost 3 bases, J lost 1 base, and 5 bases stayed unmatched. The CDR3 has 15 residues. DNA for the CDR3: TGCAGTGCTAGGGACAGGGAGAGATCCTACAATGAGCAGTTCTTC. Protein: CSARDRERSYNEQFF.

The chain uses TRBV12-3 or TRBV12-4 and TRBJ2-2; D is uncertain. Trimming stripped 6 bases from V and 5 bases from J, with 10 bases between. CDR3 length: 13 residues. The CDR3 coding sequence is TGTGCCAGCAGGCCCGTTGGGACCGGGGAGCTGTTTTTT. Translating it yields CASRPVGTGELFF.

This clonotype was counted at least ten times. V gene TRBV7-9 combines with J gene TRBJ1-1; the D gene is possibly TRBD1 (5 bases). Germline CDR1 is SEHNR and CDR2 is FQNEAQ (reference sequence). The CDR3 is 15 residues long. V was clipped by 3 bases and J by 1 base, with 12 bases between them. The DNA of the CDR3 is TGTGCCAGCAGCTTGGGGCAAATATCGAACACTGAAGCTTTCTTT. Residues: CASSLGQISNTEAFF.

The V gene is TRBV28, the J gene TRBJ2-3, with D perhaps matching TRBD1 (5 bases). V shed 8 bases and J shed 0 bases, with 15 bases lying between them. Germline CDR1 reads MDHEN; CDR2 reads SYDVKM. The length of the CDR3 is 15 residues. The DNA of the CDR3 is TGTGCCAGCTGTGGGGCCTCATTAAGCACAGATACGCAGTATTTT. It codes for CASCGASLSTDTQYF.